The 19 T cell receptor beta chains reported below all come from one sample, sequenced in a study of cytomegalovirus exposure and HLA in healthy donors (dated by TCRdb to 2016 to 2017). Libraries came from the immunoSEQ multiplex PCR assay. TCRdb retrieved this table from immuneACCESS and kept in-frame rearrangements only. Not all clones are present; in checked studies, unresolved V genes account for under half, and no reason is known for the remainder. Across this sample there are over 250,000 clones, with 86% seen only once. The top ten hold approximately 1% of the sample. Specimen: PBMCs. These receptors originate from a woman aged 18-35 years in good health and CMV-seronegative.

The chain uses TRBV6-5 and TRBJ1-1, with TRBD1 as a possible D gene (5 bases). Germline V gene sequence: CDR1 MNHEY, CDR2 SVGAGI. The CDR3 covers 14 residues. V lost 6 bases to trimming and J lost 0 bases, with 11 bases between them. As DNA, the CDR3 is TGTGCCAGCAGGCCAGGGCCCTTGAACACTGAAGCTTTCTTT. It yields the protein CASRPGPLNTEAFF.

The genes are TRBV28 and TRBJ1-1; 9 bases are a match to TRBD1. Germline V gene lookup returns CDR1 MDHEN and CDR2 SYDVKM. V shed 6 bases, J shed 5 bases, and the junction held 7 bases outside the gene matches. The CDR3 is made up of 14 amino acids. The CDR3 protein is CASSPQGARTEAFF. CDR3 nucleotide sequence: TGTGCCAGCAGCCCACAGGGGGCGAGGACTGAAGCTTTCTTT. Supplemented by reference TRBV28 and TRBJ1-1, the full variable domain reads DVKVTQSSRYLVKRTGEKVFLECVQDMDHENMFWYRQDPGLGLRLIYFSYDVKMKEKGDIPEGYSVSREKKERFSLILESASTNQTSMYLCASSPQGARTEAFFGQGTRLTVV.

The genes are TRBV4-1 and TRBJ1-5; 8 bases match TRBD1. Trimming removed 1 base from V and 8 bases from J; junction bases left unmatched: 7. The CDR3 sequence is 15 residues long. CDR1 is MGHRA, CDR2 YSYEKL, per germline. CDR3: CASSQVKDRVEPQHF. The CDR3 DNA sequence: TGCGCCAGCAGCCAAGTAAAGGACAGGGTTGAGCCCCAGCATTTT.

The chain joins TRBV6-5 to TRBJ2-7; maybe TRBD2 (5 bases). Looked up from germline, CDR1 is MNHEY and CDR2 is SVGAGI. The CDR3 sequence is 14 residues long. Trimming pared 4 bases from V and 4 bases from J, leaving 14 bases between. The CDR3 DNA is TGTGCCAGCAGTTGGACTCTAGGGCGTTACGAGCAGTACTTC. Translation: CASSWTLGRYEQYF.

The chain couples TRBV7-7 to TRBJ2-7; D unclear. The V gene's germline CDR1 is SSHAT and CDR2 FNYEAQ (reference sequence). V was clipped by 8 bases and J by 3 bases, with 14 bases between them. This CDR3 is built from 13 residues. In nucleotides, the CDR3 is TGTGCCAGCGCCCAGTCTCTAGACTACGAGCAGTACTTC. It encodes CASAQSLDYEQYF.

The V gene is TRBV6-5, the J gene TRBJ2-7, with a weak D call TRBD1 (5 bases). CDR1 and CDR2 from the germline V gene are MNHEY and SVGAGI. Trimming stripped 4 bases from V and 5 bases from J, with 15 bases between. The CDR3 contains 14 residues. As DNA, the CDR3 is TGTGCCAGCAGTTCCCCCGACAGTATGGACGAGCAGTACTTC. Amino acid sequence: CASSSPDSMDEQYF.

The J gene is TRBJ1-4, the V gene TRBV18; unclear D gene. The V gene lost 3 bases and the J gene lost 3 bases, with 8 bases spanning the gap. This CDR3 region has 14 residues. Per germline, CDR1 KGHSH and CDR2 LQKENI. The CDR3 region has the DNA TGTGCCAGCTCACCCAGTTACGCTAATGAAAAACTGTTTTTT. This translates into CASSPSYANEKLFF.

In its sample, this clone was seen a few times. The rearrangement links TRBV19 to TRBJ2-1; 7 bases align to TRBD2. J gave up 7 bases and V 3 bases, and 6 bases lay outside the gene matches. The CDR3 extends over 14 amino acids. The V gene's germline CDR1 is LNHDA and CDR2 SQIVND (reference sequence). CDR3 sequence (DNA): TGTGCCAGTAGTATGAGCGGGGCGGCGAATGAGCAGTTCTTC. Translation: CASSMSGAANEQFF.

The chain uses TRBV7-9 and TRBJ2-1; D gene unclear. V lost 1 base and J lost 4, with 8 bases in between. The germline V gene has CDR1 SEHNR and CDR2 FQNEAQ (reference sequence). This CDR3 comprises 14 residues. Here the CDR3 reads CASSLVSVYNEQFF. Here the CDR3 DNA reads TGTGCCAGCAGCTTAGTTAGTGTATACAATGAGCAGTTCTTC.

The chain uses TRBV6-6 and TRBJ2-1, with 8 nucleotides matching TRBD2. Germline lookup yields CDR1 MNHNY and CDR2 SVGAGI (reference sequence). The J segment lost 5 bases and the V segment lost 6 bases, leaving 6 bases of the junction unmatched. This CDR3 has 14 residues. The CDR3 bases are TGTGCCAGCAGCCGCCGGGAGGGGAACAATGAGCAGTTCTTC. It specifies CASSRREGNNEQFF.

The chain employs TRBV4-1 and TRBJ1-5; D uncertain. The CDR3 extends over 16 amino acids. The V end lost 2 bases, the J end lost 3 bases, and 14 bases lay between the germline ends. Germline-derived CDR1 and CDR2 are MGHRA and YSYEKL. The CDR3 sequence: CASSQSGLGDNQPQHF. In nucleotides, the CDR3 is TGCGCCAGCAGCCAATCTGGGTTGGGCGACAATCAGCCCCAGCATTTT.

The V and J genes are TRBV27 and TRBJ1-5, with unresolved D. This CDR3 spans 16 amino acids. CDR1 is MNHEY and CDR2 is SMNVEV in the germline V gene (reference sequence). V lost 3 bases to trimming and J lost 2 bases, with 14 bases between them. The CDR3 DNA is TGTGCCAGCAGTTTTTCGGGTCCGAACGGCAATCAGCCCCAGCATTTT. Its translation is CASSFSGPNGNQPQHF.

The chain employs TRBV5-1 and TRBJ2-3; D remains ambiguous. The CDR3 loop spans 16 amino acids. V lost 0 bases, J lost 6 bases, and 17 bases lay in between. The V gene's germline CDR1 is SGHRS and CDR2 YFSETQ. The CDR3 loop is CASSLVGAIERDTQYF. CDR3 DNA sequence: TGCGCCAGCAGCTTGGTAGGCGCCATCGAGAGGGATACGCAGTATTTT.

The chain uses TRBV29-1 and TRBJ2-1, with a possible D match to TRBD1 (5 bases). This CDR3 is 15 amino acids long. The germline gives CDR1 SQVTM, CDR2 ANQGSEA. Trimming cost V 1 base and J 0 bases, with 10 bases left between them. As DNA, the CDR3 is TGCAGCGTTGAAGGACAGATCAGCTCCTACAATGAGCAGTTCTTC. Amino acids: CSVEGQISSYNEQFF.

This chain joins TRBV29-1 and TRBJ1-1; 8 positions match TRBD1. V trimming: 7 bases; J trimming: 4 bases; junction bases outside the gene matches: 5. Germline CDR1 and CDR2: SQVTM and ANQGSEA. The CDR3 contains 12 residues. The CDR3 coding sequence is TGCAGCGCGGGCAGGGGGCTCACTGAAGCTTTCTTT. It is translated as CSAGRGLTEAFF.

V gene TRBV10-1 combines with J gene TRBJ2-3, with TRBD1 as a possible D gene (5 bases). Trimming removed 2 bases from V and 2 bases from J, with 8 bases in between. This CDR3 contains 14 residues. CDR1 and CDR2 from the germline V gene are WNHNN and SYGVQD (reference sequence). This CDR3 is CASSEPRATDTQYF. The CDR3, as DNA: TGCGCCAGCAGTGAGCCCAGGGCCACAGATACGCAGTATTTT.

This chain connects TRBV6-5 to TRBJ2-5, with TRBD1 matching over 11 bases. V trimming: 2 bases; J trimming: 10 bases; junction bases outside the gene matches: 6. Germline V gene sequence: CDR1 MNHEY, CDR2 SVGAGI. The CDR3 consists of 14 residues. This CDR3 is CASSYGWDRGDQYF. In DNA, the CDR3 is TGTGCCAGCAGTTACGGGTGGGACAGGGGGGACCAGTACTTC.

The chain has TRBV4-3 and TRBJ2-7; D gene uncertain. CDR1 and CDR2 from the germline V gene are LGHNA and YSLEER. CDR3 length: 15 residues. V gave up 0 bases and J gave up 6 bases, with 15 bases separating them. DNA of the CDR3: TGCGCCAGCAGCCAAGATTCGATGCGTCCCGTCGAGCAGTACTTC. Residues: CASSQDSMRPVEQYF.

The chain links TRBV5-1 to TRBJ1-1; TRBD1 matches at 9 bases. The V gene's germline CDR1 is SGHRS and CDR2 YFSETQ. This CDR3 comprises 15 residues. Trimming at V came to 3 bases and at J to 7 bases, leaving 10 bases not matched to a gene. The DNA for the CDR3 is TGCGCCAGCAGCTCTGCCCCGGGACAGGGTATTGAAGCTTTCTTT. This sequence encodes CASSSAPGQGIEAFF.